This record looks at one T cell receptor beta chain sequence and its context. TCRdb keeps only in-frame clones here, not all; method: immunoSEQ multiplex PCR. This table holds 2 million or so clones, about 95% found once. This entry is derived from a study of shared clonotypes between healthy human individuals. The naive CD8 population came from CD45RO-negative cells selected for CCR7, without terminally differentiated effector memory CD45RA+ cells. Germline V gives CDR1 SGHVS, CDR2 FNYEAQ. This CDR3 spans 14 amino acids. The germline V and J ends were trimmed by 1 base and 5 bases, with 11 bases remaining between them.

The J gene is TRBJ2-5, the V gene TRBV7-6, with D hard to call. Sequenced material: naive CD8+ T cells sorted from blood. This receptor was obtained from a man between 18 and 29 years old in good health. The DNA of the CDR3 is TGTGCCAGCAGCTTAGTGGGTCTATCGGAGACCCAGTACTTC. Translated: CASSLVGLSETQYF.